This entry features one T cell receptor (beta chain) sequence. The CDR3 consists of 14 residues. In germline, CDR1 is LGHDT, CDR2 YNNKEL (reference sequence). The V and J ends lost 4 bases and 7 bases, in that order; junction bases with no gene match: 9. These data come from a study of blood T cell repertoires in COVID-19. TCRdb's table, derived via immunoSEQ multiplex PCR, lists solely in-frame clones and lacks some. The sample has 55,000 to 70,000 clones; roughly 80% are singletons. The sample was peripheral blood. This chain connects TRBV3-1 (or the pseudogene TRBV3-2) to TRBJ2-5, with 7 bases that match TRBD2. This TCR was sampled from an elderly woman with acute or convalescent COVID-19. CDR3 sequence (DNA): TGTGCCAGCAGCCCCCTAGCGGTCCGCTCGACCCAGTACTTC. Amino acid sequence: CASSPLAVRSTQYF.